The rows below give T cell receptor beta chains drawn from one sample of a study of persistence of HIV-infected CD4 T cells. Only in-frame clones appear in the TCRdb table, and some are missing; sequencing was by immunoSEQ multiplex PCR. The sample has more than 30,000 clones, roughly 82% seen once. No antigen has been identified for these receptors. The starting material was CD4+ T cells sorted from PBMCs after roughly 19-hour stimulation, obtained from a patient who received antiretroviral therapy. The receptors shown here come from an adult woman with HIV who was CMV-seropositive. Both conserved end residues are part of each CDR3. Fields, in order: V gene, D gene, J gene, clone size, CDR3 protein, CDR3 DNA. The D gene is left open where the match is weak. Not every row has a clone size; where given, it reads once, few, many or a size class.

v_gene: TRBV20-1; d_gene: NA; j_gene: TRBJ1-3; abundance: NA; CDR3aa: CSASPRGTPSGNTIYF; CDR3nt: TGCAGTGCTAGTCCGAGGGGAACACCCTCTGGAAACACCATATATTTT
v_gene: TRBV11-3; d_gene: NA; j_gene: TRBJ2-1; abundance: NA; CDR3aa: CASSLNGHNEQFF; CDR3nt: TGTGCCAGCAGCTTAAATGGGCACAATGAGCAGTTCTTC
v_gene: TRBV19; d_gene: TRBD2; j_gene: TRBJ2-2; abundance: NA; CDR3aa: CASSIRAGGTGELFF; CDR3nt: TGTGCCAGTAGTATCCGGGCGGGGGGCACCGGGGAGCTGTTTTTT
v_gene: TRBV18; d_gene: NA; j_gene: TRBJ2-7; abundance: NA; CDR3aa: CASSPGRQWEQYF; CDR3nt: TGTGCCAGCTCACCGGGGAGGCAATGGGAGCAGTACTTC
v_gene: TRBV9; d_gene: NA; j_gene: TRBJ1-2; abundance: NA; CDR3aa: CASSLETGGGYTF; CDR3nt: TGTGCCAGCAGTCTCGAGACGGGTGGTGGCTACACCTTC
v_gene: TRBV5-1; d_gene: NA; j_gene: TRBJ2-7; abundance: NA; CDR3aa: CASTPRGGAIRSYEQYF; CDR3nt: TGCGCCAGCACCCCACGTGGGGGGGCGATACGATCCTACGAGCAGTACTTC
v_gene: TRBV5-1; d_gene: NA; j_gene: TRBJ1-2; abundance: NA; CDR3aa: CASSGTGSYGYTF; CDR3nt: TGCGCCAGCAGCGGAACAGGCTCCTATGGCTACACCTTC
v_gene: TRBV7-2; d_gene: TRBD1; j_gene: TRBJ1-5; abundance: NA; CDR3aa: CASSLIGTANQPQHF; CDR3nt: TGTGCCAGCAGCTTAATCGGGACAGCTAATCAGCCCCAGCATTTT
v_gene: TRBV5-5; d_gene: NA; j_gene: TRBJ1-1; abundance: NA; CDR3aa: CASSLRTSLMNTEAFF; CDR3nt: TGTGCCAGCAGCTTGAGGACATCCCTGATGAACACTGAAGCTTTCTTT
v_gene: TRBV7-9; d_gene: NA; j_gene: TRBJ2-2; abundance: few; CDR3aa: CASSYGAGLGGELFF; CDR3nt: TGTGCCAGCAGCTACGGGGCAGGCTTAGGCGGGGAGCTGTTTTTT
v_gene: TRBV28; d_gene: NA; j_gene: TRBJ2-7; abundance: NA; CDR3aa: CASRGNEQYF; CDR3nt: TGTGCCAGCCGAGGGAACGAGCAGTACTTC
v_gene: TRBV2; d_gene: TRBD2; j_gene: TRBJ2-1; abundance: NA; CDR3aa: CASSQGTSGYNEQFF; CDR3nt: TGTGCCAGCAGTCAAGGGACTAGCGGCTACAATGAGCAGTTCTTC
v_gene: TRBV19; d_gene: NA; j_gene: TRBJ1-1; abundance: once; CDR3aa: CASSYTGTEAFF; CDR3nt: TGTGCCAGTAGCTACACGGGAACTGAAGCTTTCTTT
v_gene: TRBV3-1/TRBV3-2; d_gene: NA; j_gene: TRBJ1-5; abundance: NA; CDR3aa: CASSQGWYQPQHF; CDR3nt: TGTGCCAGCAGCCAAGGATGGTATCAGCCCCAGCATTTT
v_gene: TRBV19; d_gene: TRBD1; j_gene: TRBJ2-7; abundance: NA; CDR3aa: CASSMGQGAYEQYF; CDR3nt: TGTGCCAGTAGTATGGGGCAGGGGGCTTACGAGCAGTACTTC
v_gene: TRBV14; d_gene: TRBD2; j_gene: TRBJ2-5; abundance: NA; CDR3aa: CASSRYSGRQETQYF; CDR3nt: TGTGCCAGCAGCCGGTATAGCGGGAGACAAGAGACCCAGTACTTC
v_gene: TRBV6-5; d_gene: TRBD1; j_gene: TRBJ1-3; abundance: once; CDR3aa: CASSTTGGSGNTIYF; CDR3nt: TGTGCCAGCAGCACGACAGGGGGCTCAGGAAACACCATATATTTT
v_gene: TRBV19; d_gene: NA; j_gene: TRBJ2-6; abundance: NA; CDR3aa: CASSMVGSFHSGANVLTF; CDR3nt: TGTGCCAGTAGTATGGTAGGCAGCTTCCACTCTGGGGCCAACGTCCTGACTTTC
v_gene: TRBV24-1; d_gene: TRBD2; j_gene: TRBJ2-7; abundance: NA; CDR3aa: CATSDGGGYEQYF; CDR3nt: TGTGCCACCAGTGACGGGGGGGGCTACGAGCAGTACTTC
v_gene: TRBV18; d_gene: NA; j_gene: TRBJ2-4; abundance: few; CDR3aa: CASSPEGNIQYF; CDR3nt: TGTGCCAGCTCACCAGAAGGAAACATTCAGTACTTC
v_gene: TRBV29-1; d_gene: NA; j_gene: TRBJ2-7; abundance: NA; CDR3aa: CSAVRGPEQYF; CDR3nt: TGCAGCGCTGTCCGGGGACCCGAGCAGTACTTC
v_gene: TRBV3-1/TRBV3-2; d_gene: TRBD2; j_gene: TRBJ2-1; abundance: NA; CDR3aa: CASSRRLASLYNEQFF; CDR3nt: TGTGCCAGCAGCCGAAGACTAGCCTCTTTGTACAATGAGCAGTTCTTC
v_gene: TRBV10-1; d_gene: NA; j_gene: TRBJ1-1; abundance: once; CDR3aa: CASSHGQHPVNTEAFF; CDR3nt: TGCGCCAGCAGTCATGGACAGCACCCTGTGAACACTGAAGCTTTCTTT
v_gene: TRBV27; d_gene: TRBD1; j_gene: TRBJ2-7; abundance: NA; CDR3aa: CASSTGTGGGEQYF; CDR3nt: TGTGCCAGCAGCACCGGGACAGGGGGGGGCGAGCAGTACTTC
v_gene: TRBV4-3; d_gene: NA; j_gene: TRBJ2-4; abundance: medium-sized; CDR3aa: CASSQDPGTPLHF; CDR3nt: TGCGCCAGCAGCCAAGACCCCGGGACTCCGTTACACTTC
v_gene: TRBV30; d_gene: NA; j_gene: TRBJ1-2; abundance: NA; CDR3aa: CACSLQGSYGYTF; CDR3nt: TGTGCCTGCAGCCTACAGGGCTCTTATGGCTACACCTTC
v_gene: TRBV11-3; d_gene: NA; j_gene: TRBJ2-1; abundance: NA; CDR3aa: CASSPGRNEQFF; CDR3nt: TGTGCCAGCAGCCCAGGGCGGAATGAGCAGTTCTTC
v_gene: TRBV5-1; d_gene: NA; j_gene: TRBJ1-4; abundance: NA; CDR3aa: CASSLGYNEKLFF; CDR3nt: TGCGCCAGCAGCTTGGGATATAATGAAAAACTGTTTTTT
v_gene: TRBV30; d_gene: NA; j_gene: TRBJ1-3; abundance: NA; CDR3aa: CAWMTADLTGNTIYF; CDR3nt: TGTGCCTGGATGACGGCTGATCTCACTGGAAACACCATATATTTT
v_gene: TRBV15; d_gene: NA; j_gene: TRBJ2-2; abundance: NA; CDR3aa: CATSTHLKGRGDTGELFF; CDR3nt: TGTGCCACCAGCACCCATCTCAAAGGGAGGGGGGACACCGGGGAGCTGTTTTTT
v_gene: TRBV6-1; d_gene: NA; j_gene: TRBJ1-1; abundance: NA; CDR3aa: CASSEQANTEAFF; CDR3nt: TGTGCCAGCAGTGAGCAGGCGAACACTGAAGCTTTCTTT
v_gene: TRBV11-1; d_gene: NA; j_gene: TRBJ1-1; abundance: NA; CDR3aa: CASMLDRNTEAFF; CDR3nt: TGTGCCAGCATGCTCGACAGGAACACTGAAGCTTTCTTT
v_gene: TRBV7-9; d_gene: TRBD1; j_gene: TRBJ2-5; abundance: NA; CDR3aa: CASTKQGAQETQYF; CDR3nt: TGTGCCAGCACCAAACAGGGGGCTCAGGAGACCCAGTACTTC
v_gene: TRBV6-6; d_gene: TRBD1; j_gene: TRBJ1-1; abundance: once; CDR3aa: CASRTGEGNTEAFF; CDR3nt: TGTGCCAGCAGGACAGGGGAAGGGAACACTGAAGCTTTCTTT
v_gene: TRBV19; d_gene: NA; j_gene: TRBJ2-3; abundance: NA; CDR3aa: CASSMGDGVTDTQYF; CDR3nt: TGTGCCAGTAGTATGGGTGACGGGGTCACAGATACGCAGTATTTT
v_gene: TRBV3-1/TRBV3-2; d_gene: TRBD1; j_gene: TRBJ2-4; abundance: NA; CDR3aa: CASRQGTKNIQYF; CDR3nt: TGTGCCAGCAGACAGGGGACCAAAAACATTCAGTACTTC
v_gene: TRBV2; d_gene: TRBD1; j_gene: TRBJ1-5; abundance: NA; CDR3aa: CASSEAQGGGNQPQHF; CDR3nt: TGTGCCAGCAGTGAAGCACAGGGGGGCGGCAATCAGCCCCAGCATTTT
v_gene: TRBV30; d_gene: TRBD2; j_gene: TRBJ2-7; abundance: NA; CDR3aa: CAWVRGSVGGDFGLAGAEQYF; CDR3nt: TGTGCCTGGGTCCGGGGGAGTGTAGGAGGGGACTTCGGACTAGCCGGAGCCGAGCAGTACTTC
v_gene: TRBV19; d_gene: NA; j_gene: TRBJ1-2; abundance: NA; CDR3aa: CASSNSRELRGYTF; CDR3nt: TGTGCCAGTAGTAATTCCCGGGAACTTCGTGGCTACACCTTC
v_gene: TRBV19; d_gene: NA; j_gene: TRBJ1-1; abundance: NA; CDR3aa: CASSIISSRGGTEAFF; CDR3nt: TGTGCCAGTAGTATAATTTCTTCCAGGGGAGGGACTGAAGCTTTCTTT
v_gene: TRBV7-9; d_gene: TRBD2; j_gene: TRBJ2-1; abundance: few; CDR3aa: CASSLWTSPDNEQFF; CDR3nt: TGTGCCAGCAGCCTTTGGACTAGCCCCGACAATGAGCAGTTCTTC
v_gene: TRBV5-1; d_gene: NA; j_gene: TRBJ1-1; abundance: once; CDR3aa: CASSLNAAENTEAFF; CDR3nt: TGCGCCAGCAGCTTGAATGCCGCGGAGAACACTGAAGCTTTCTTT
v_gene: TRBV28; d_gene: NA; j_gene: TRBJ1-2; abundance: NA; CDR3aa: CASSARSYGYTF; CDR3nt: TGTGCCAGCAGTGCACGCTCATATGGCTACACCTTC
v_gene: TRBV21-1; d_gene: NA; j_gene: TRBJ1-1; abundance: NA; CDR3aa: CASSKGKGMETEAFF; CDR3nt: TGTGCCAGCAGCAAAGGGAAAGGGATGGAGACTGAAGCTTTCTTT
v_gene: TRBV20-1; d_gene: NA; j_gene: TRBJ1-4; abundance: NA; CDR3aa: CSARREELFF; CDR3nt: TGCAGTGCTCGGAGGGAGGAACTGTTTTTT
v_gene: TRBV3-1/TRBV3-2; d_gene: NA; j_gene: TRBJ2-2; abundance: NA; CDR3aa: CASSTAGNTGELFF; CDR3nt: TGTGCCAGCAGCACTGCAGGGAACACCGGGGAGCTGTTTTTT
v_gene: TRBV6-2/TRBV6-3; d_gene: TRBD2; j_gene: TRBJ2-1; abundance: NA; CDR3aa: CASSYSSILRLAGGHNEQFF; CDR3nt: TGTGCCAGCAGTTACTCGTCTATTTTACGACTAGCGGGGGGCCACAATGAGCAGTTCTTC